The T cell receptor beta chain under discussion was sequenced for a study of human T cells and chemical hapten exposure (dated by TCRdb to the early 2020s). About the investigation overall: For sensitization, 2% DPC in acetone was applied to a 2 cm by 2 cm area of upper inner arm skin. Weekly therapeutic DPC doses were additionally applied to the scalp of patients throughout the approximately 24-week study period. Patch testing was done on the upper back using Finn chambers containing 0.01% DPC, and results were scored after 6 days according to International Contact Dermatitis Research Group standards. Alopecia areata with under or over 50% scalp involvement, alopecia totalis and alopecia universalis were represented in the patient cohort, which was mostly female. Libraries were pooled for sequencing, and variation in per-sample TCR yields was attributed mainly to small differences in library volumes within the pool. In alopecia patients, the study followed how the peripheral blood TCR repertoire changed in vivo over primary and secondary sensitization to diphenylcyclopropenone (DPC), a hapten. Blood samples were taken from patients before sensitization (week 0) and then at 2, 6 and about 24 weeks after DPC sensitization. Roughly 30 alopecia patients gave blood for TCR sequencing at one to four time points (pre-sensitization, 2, 6 and 24 weeks). Broader findings and caveats from the paper: Repeated subsampling changed both the strength of the expansion versus patch-test correlation and the threshold at which the correlation became significant. A positive correlation was found between the number of PT1 expanded TCRs and patch test score, with significance reached at thresholds 8, 16 and 32 but not 4. Expanded TCRs formed significantly more large CDR3 similarity clusters than pre-sensitization or healthy control sets, consistent with antigen-driven responses. No change with DPC sensitization was found in the number of TCRs above 1 in 1000 frequency, and no evidence of global repertoire structure alterations was found. Because every patient had alopecia, a presumed autoimmune disease, the patients' immune response might differ from that of healthy individuals.

The library came from RACE. Sequencing used a NextSeq 500. Library preparation attached unique molecular identifiers to individual cDNA molecules for quantitative, reproducible TCR counting. From each blood RNA sample, both TCR alpha and TCR beta chains were sequenced. Processing in the source paper ran as follows. Samples had a median of about 90,000 TCRs, with a range from roughly 23,224 to 750,000. The Decombinator software suite was used to annotate V, J and CDR3 in the TCR reads. For the PS versus PT1 abundance plots, all samples were subsampled to the same number of TCRs (28,000). TCRs were defined as expanded if absent before sensitization and observed at least eight times at the 2-week time point. TCRdb reprocessing: public reads trimmed at Q25 with fastp, clones called with MiXCR, in-frame beta chains kept. Rows matching on CDR3 protein sequence are summarized as one entry with the most common DNA and genes. Clone size and V and J calls follow TCRdb, not the original study. The table for this sample lists 250,000 or so distinct CDR3 sequences; over 7.5% of them were counted only once. Together, the top ten hold more than 0.95% of the sample.

The CDR3 goes from the cysteine to the phenylalanine over 14 residues. Of the read, only the CDR3 DNA is kept; its 42 bases are in frame from base 1. V has 3 bases trimmed and J has 7 bases trimmed; junction bases matching no gene number 6. For CDR1 and CDR2, the germline V gene (reference sequence) lists LNHNV and YYDKDF. The table lists this clonotype with a few counts. This clone's antigen is unknown. No clone much larger than this one lies a single base away; base qualities are absent. This specimen's time point label, per the study, means: pre-sensitization, week 0. The meaning of the sample's treatment or condition label: therapeutic diphenylcyclopropenone sensitization with weekly scalp DPC. At every patch-test visit, the blood draw took place before the patch test was put on. Eligible patients were aged 18 to 70, diagnosed with alopecia, deemed suitable for DPC therapy, and excluded if pregnant. Unfractionated whole blood was collected in Tempus Blood RNA tubes, and total RNA was extracted from that blood.

The chain is assembled from TRBV15 and TRBJ2-1; 7 central bases correspond to TRBD2. The sequence was obtained from a man aged 18 to 35 with alopecia areata. Some clones in this sample may be carry-over from other donors' samples. The input for sequencing was whole blood, taken in connection with sensitization to the hapten diphenylcyclopropenone (DPC). The nucleotides read TGTGCCACCAGCAGTAGCGGGCGCGGGAATGAGCAGTTCTTC. Its translation reads: CATSSSGRGNEQFF.